The 15 T cell receptor beta chains given below trace back to one sample, sequenced in a study of T-cell reconstitution after alpha-beta-depleted transplantation in children (dated by TCRdb to between 2015 and 2016). According to the study, the label for this sample's treatment or condition signals: allogeneic hematopoietic cell transplantation with graft depleted of TCRalphabeta T cells and CD19 B cells. Receptors were amplified or captured by PCR. TCRdb lists the instrument as Illumina HiSeq 2500. Molecular barcoding was employed in the preparation of TCR libraries, with unique molecular identifiers being used to normalize TCRbeta repertoire quantification. TCRdb reprocessed the public reads (quality trimming at Q25 with fastp, clone calling with MiXCR) and kept in-frame beta chains. Every entry covers one CDR3 protein and lists the most common genes and DNA from its rows. The sample table contains hundreds of thousands of distinct CDR3 sequences; only one count was recorded for roughly 8% of them. Nearly 6.5% of the sample comes from the top ten.

Sequencing used PBMCs, mostly from graft donor cells, obtained 180 days after TCRalphabeta/CD19-depleted stem cell transplant. The receptor set was obtained from a male patient between 10 and 17 years old who had a stem cell transplant for acute lymphoblastic leukemia, so the T cells may come from the graft donor.

Notes on this clonotype: This may be a read error, as it is one base from a much larger clone. The V and J genes are TRBV6-5 and TRBJ2-7; D not resolved. CDR1 is MNHEY, CDR2 SVGAGI, per germline. The CDR3 has 11 residues. The CDR3 is CASRRAAERYF. The CDR3 coding sequence is TGTGCCAGCCGGAGAGCTGCCGAGCGGTACTTC.

This clonotype appeared a few times. The V gene is TRBV20-1, the J gene TRBJ2-3; a possible D gene is TRBD1 (6 bases). Trimming removed 5 bases from V and 2 bases from J, with 11 bases in between. Germline values: CDR1 DFQATT, CDR2 SNEGSKA (reference sequence). The CDR3 loop spans 13 amino acids. The chain's CDR3 is CSAPGQATDTQYF. In DNA form, the CDR3 reads TGCAGTGCTCCGGGACAAGCCACAGATACGCAGTATTTT.

This clonotype was observed at least ten times. The rearrangement links TRBV29-1 to TRBJ1-2, with a weak D call TRBD1 (6 bases). The germline CDR1 and CDR2 sequences are SQVTM and ANQGSEA. This CDR3 region has 13 residues. V lost 4 bases, J lost 3 bases, and 12 bases lay in between. The CDR3 region has the DNA TGCAGCGTTGCCTGGACAGTCCACTATGGCTACACCTTC. Its protein is CSVAWTVHYGYTF. The full variable domain, its missing parts supplied by reference TRBV29-1 and TRBJ1-2, is SAVISQKPSRDICQRGTSLTIQCQVDSQVTMMFWYRQQPGQSLTLIATANQGSEATYESGFVIDKFPISRPNLTFSTLTVSNMSPEDSSIYLCSVAWTVHYGYTFGSGTRLTVV.

This clonotype was counted ten times or more. The V gene is TRBV5-1, the J gene TRBJ2-5; D not certain. Looked up from germline, CDR1 is SGHRS and CDR2 is YFSETQ. CDR3 length equals 14 residues. Trimming shortened V by 5 bases and J by 2 bases, and 13 bases separated the two germline ends. CDR3 in amino acids: CASRPPVRQETQYF. CDR3 nucleotides: TGCGCCAGCAGACCACCCGTCAGGCAAGAGACCCAGTACTTC. The full variable domain, rest sourced from reference TRBV5-1 and TRBJ2-5, is KAGVTQTPRYLIKTRGQQVTLSCSPISGHRSVSWYQQTPGQGLQFLFEYFSETQRNKGNFPGRFSGRQFSNSRSEMNVSTLELGDSALYLCASRPPVRQETQYFGPGTRLLVL.

This clonotype was observed at least ten times. This chain uses TRBV4-3 with TRBJ2-2; a possible D gene is TRBD1 (6 bases). Germline assignment: CDR1 LGHNA and CDR2 YSLEER. This CDR3 is built from 16 residues. V was pared by 0 bases and J by 1 base, with 9 bases between. CDR3 residues: CASSQEPGQNTGELFF. DNA of the CDR3: TGCGCCAGCAGCCAAGAACCGGGACAGAACACCGGGGAGCTGTTTTTT.

At least ten counts were recorded for this clonotype. The V and J genes are TRBV28 and TRBJ2-3, with TRBD2 matching over 10 bases. Unmatched junction bases numbered 10, after V lost 3 bases and J lost 4 bases. The CDR3 loop spans 17 amino acids. The germline CDR1 and CDR2 sequences are MDHEN and SYDVKM. Here the CDR3 reads CASSFVRASGSPDTQYF. The DNA of the CDR3 is TGTGCCAGCAGTTTCGTCCGGGCTAGCGGGAGCCCAGATACGCAGTATTTT.

Many counts were recorded for this clonotype. J is TRBJ2-5 and V is TRBV7-9; perhaps TRBD2 as D (6 bases). In germline, CDR1 is SEHNR, CDR2 FQNEAQ (reference sequence). V lost 3 bases and J 2 bases, leaving 19 bases between the germline ends. The CDR3 consists of 17 residues. The CDR3 region has the DNA TGTGCCAGCAGCTTCCACCCGGGCGGGGTTACACAAGAGACCCAGTACTTC. It is translated as CASSFHPGGVTQETQYF.

This clonotype showed up many times. This sequence joins TRBV27 and TRBJ2-7, with D tentatively TRBD1 or TRBD2 (5 bases each). Trimming removed 3 bases from V and 6 bases from J, with 18 bases in between. Per the germline V gene, CDR1 is MNHEY and CDR2 is SMNVEV (reference sequence). The CDR3 has 15 amino acids. The CDR3 protein is CASSLLSGGIGEQYF. The CDR3 bases are TGTGCCAGCAGTTTGTTGAGTGGGGGTATCGGCGAGCAGTACTTC.

Many counts were recorded for this clonotype. The chain links TRBV7-2 to TRBJ2-3; 9 positions agree with TRBD1. V was clipped by 1 base and J by 5 bases; unmatched bases: 7. The V gene's germline CDR1 is SGHTA and CDR2 FQGNSA. The CDR3 is made up of 16 amino acids. The CDR3 sequence is CASSLEPRDRVDTQYF. The CDR3 DNA sequence: TGTGCCAGCAGCTTAGAACCCCGGGACAGGGTAGATACGCAGTATTTT.

In its sample, this clonotype was seen a few times. The chain uses TRBV5-4 and TRBJ2-5; D may match TRBD1 or TRBD2 (5 bases each). The length of the CDR3 is 17 residues. Trimming left V 0 bases short and J 3 bases short, with 18 bases between. CDR1 and CDR2 from the germline V gene are SGHNT and YYREEE (reference sequence). The CDR3 spells CASSLASMGVGKETQYF. The CDR3 DNA follows: TGTGCCAGCAGCTTGGCCAGTATGGGGGTCGGGAAAGAGACCCAGTACTTC.

The chain recombines TRBV6-5 with TRBJ2-1; possibly TRBD2 for D (5 bases). V lost 7 bases, J lost 0 bases, and 13 bases lay in between. The CDR3 totals 15 residues. The germline V gene has CDR1 MNHEY and CDR2 SVGAGI. The DNA for the CDR3 is TGTGCCAGCATTCTCGAGGGCGGCTCCTACAATGAGCAGTTCTTC. Amino acid sequence: CASILEGGSYNEQFF.

This clonotype was observed at least ten times. The V and J genes are TRBV11-2 and TRBJ2-1, with D perhaps matching TRBD1 (6 bases). The CDR3 sequence is 15 residues long. The V gene lost 5 bases and the J gene lost 6 bases, with 17 bases spanning the gap. Per the germline V gene, CDR1 is SGHAT and CDR2 is FQNNGV. CDR3 DNA sequence: TGTGCCAGCAGCCCCTTACAGGGAATGGGCAATGAGCAGTTCTTC. It yields the protein CASSPLQGMGNEQFF.

The J gene is TRBJ2-1, the V gene TRBV20-1, with TRBD2 matching over 14 bases. Germline V gives CDR1 DFQATT, CDR2 SNEGSKA (reference sequence). CDR3 length: 15 residues. V shed 0 bases, J shed 12 bases, and the junction held 7 bases outside the gene matches. In nucleotides, the CDR3 is TGCAGTGCTAGAGATGGCGGACTAGCGGGGGGCAGGCAGTTCTTC. This encodes CSARDGGLAGGRQFF.

This clonotype was seen ten or more times. The genes are TRBV12-3 or TRBV12-4 and TRBJ2-5; 7 nucleotides align to TRBD1. J lost 7 bases, V lost 6 bases, and 8 bases had no gene match. The length of the CDR3 is 13 residues. The CDR3 region has the DNA TGTGCCAGCAGGGCAGGGGGTGTCAGGACCCAGTACTTC. This encodes CASRAGGVRTQYF.

The sample holds many counts of this clonotype. J is TRBJ1-1 and V is TRBV10-3, with D possibly being TRBD1 (5 bases). Germline values: CDR1 ENHRY, CDR2 SYGVKD. The V end lost 4 bases, the J end lost 4 bases, and 13 bases lay between the germline ends. The length of the CDR3 is 14 residues. CDR3 sequence: CAISGRGVGTEAFF. In DNA, the CDR3 is TGTGCCATCAGTGGTAGGGGTGTGGGCACTGAAGCTTTCTTT.